This T cell receptor (beta chain) was recovered during a study of blood T cells in healthy people across ages. Study-wide results and limits: Unsorted PBMCs blocked a conclusive comparison of naive and antigen-experienced cells.

The second PCR ran about 6 to 11 cycles with a sample-barcoded 5' primer and J-beta primers. MiXCR, applied by TCRdb to the 5' RACE reads, yields one record per CDR3 protein. The repertoire holds 1.5 million to 1.9 million distinct CDR3 sequences, with 35% to 45% as singletons. This clonotype showed up just a few times. Its antigen remains unknown. This TCR was sampled from a woman aged 18-29 years in good health. The sequenced material came from blood.

CDR3 DNA: TGTGCCATCAGCGCCGGCGGGCCCCTAAGGAATGGCTACACCTTC. This encodes CAISAGGPLRNGYTF. The chain is built from TRBV10-3 and TRBJ1-2; D unresolved. This CDR3 contains 15 residues. Germline V gene lookup returns CDR1 ENHRY and CDR2 SYGVKD. V was trimmed by 6 bases and J by 6 bases, leaving 20 bases between them.